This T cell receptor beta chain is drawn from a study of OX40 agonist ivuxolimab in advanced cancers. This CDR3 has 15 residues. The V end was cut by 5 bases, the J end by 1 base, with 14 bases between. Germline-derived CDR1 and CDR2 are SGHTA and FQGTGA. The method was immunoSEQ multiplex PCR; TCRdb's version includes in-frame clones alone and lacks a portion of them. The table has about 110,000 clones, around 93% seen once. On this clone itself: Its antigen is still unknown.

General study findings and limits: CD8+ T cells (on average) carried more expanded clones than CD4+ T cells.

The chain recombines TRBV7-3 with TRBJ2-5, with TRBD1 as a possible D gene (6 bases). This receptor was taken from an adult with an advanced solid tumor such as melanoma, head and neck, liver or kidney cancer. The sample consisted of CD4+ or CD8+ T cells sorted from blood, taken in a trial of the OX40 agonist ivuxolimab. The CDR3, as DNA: TGTGCCAGCAGCGGCAGGGGTTACCCCCAAGAGACCCAGTACTTC. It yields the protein CASSGRGYPQETQYF.